These 22 T cell receptor beta chains share one sample of origin, sequenced in a study of neurological immune-mediated disorders. TCRdb processed the 5' RACE reads anew with MiXCR; each CDR3 protein has one entry. The table includes roughly 100,000 distinct CDR3 sequences, more than 10% detected once. This sample's time point: longitudinal time-point 3. Sequenced input: PBMCs. These receptors were taken from a female donor with HTLV-1-associated myelopathy (HAM/TSP).

In this sample, this clonotype turned up a few times. The rearrangement joins TRBV5-1 to TRBJ1-5; 8 bases map to TRBD1. Germline V gene sequence: CDR1 SGHRS, CDR2 YFSETQ. This CDR3 is built from 16 residues. Trimming cost V 0 bases and J 6 bases; bases outside gene matches: 8. CDR3 amino acids: CASSLEGQGAGQPQHF. For the CDR3, the DNA is TGCGCCAGCAGCTTGGAAGGTCAGGGGGCCGGTCAGCCCCAGCATTTT.

This clonotype was seen repeatedly, ten times or more. The chain recombines TRBV28 with TRBJ2-1; TRBD1 agrees at 7 bases. V shed 5 bases and J 1 base; nucleotides not matched to a gene: 11. Germline V gene sequence: CDR1 MDHEN, CDR2 SYDVKM. The CDR3 runs to 17 residues. The CDR3 protein is CASSPYRGPGSYNEQFF. As DNA, the CDR3 is TGTGCCAGCAGTCCATACAGGGGCCCGGGGTCCTACAATGAGCAGTTCTTC. The variable domain in full, completed from reference TRBV28 and TRBJ2-1, reads DVKVTQSSRYLVKRTGEKVFLECVQDMDHENMFWYRQDPGLGLRLIYFSYDVKMKEKGDIPEGYSVSREKKERFSLILESASTNQTSMYLCASSPYRGPGSYNEQFFGPGTRLTVL.

As regards this clonotype: A clone one base away is much larger, so this may be a read error. This chain connects TRBV6-5 to TRBJ2-7; D perhaps matches TRBD1 (5 bases). Germline CDR1 reads MNHEY; CDR2 reads SVGAGI. V shed 2 bases and J shed 1 base, with 12 bases lying between them. There are 15 residues in the CDR3. CDR3 sequence: CASSYGAKRSYEQYF. The CDR3 DNA follows: TGTGCCAGCAGTTACGGGGCAAAAAGATCCTACGAGCAGTACTTC.

The table lists this clonotype with a count of one. The chain joins TRBV5-1 to TRBJ2-5; D gene uncertain. The CDR3 covers 15 residues. The germline gives CDR1 SGHRS, CDR2 YFSETQ. The V gene lost 2 bases and the J gene lost 5 bases, with 16 bases spanning the gap. The CDR3 DNA reads TGCGCCAGCAGCTTTACTATCAGCAAGGGCGAGACCCAGTACTTC. Its protein is CASSFTISKGETQYF.

CDR3 nucleotides: TGTGCCAGCAGTTCCATAGACGGCTCCTACGAGCAGTACTTC. As protein: CASSSIDGSYEQYF. This chain links TRBV28 with TRBJ2-7; no definite D call. Looked up from germline, CDR1 is MDHEN and CDR2 is SYDVKM. V lost 4 bases and J 0 bases, leaving 10 bases between the germline ends. This CDR3 comprises 14 residues.

This clonotype came up a few times. It may be a read error: a sequence one base away is much more abundant. V is TRBV15 and J is TRBJ1-4; 8 positions match TRBD1. The germline V gene has CDR1 LNHNV and CDR2 YYDKDF (reference sequence). The CDR3 is 14 residues long. The CDR3 coding sequence is TGTGCCACCACCAGACAGGGGTATAATCAAAAACTGTTTTTT. It specifies CATTRQGYNQKLFF.

This clonotype was counted many times. One end of the junction does not line up with germline, which may come from a read error. The chain has TRBV15 and TRBJ2-3; weak D call: TRBD2 (6 bases). Germline V gives CDR1 LNHNV, CDR2 YYDKDF (reference sequence). CDR3 size: 18 residues. Here the CDR3 DNA reads TGTGCTACCAGCAGTCCGAACCGGGACCCCACGGGGGCAGATACGCAGTATTTT. Translating it yields CATSSPNRDPTGADTQYF.

For this clonotype: The junction departs from the called germline gene at one end, perhaps through a read error. In DNA, the CDR3 is TGTGCCACCAGCACGTGGACTAGCGGGGGCGGGTACAATGAGCAGTTCTTT. The encoded protein is CATSTWTSGGGYNEQFF. The chain combines TRBV15 with TRBJ2-1, with 13 bases matching TRBD2. This CDR3 region has 17 residues. Germline V lookup: CDR1 LNHNV, CDR2 YYDKDF (reference sequence).

This clonotype was detected only a few times. This chain connects TRBV5-1 to TRBJ1-4, with D uncertain. This CDR3 has 17 amino acids. V was clipped by 0 bases and J by 6 bases, with 18 bases between them. Looked up from germline, CDR1 is SGHRS and CDR2 is YFSETQ. The CDR3 loop is CASSLDPDSASHEKLFF. DNA for the CDR3: TGCGCCAGCAGCTTGGACCCTGATAGCGCGTCCCATGAAAAACTGTTTTTT.

Turning to this clonotype: It may be a read error: a sequence one base away is much more abundant. The J gene is TRBJ1-5, the V gene TRBV10-3, with a possible D match to TRBD1 (6 bases). In germline, CDR1 is ENHRY, CDR2 SYGVKD. The CDR3 contains 13 residues. V was cut by 6 bases and J by 7 bases, with 13 bases left in between. The CDR3 DNA sequence: TGTGCCATCAGCGGGACATGGCCGCAGCCCCAGCATTTT. It encodes CAISGTWPQPQHF.

This clonotype came up many times. The V call is TRBV4-1, the J call TRBJ2-7; TRBD1 matches at 9 bases. The germline CDR1 and CDR2 sequences are MGHRA and YSYEKL. The CDR3 spans 16 residues. The J segment lost 2 bases and the V segment lost 1 base, leaving 6 bases of the junction unmatched. The CDR3 DNA follows: TGCGCCAGCAGCCAAGGGATCGGGACAGGGACCTACGAGCAGTACTTC. It encodes CASSQGIGTGTYEQYF.

This clonotype has a count of ten or more. The gene calls are TRBV6-5 and TRBJ2-7; D gene unclear. The CDR3 length is 11 residues. V was cut by 3 bases and J by 8 bases, with 8 bases left in between. Germline-derived CDR1 and CDR2 are MNHEY and SVGAGI. The CDR3, as DNA: TGTGCCAGCAGTTATCAAAGGAAGCAGTACTTC. Its protein is CASSYQRKQYF.

The sample holds many counts of this clonotype. The V call is TRBV5-1, the J call TRBJ2-2, with no clear D. This CDR3 contains 15 residues. Per the germline V gene, CDR1 is SGHRS and CDR2 is YFSETQ. Trimming pared 4 bases from V and 3 bases from J, leaving 13 bases between. CDR3: CASSPKSADTGELFF. The CDR3 nucleotides read TGCGCCAGCAGCCCCAAATCTGCGGACACCGGGGAGCTGTTTTTT.

This clonotype has only a few counts. The chain joins TRBV12-3 or TRBV12-4 to TRBJ2-7; 7 positions agree with TRBD2. Trimming removed 7 bases from V and 5 bases from J; junction bases left unmatched: 8. There are 13 residues in the CDR3. The CDR3 here is CASTSGTNHEQYF. The DNA of the CDR3 is TGTGCCAGCACCTCCGGGACTAACCACGAGCAGTACTTC.

The chain links TRBV6-4 to TRBJ1-6, with D unresolved. Germline V CDR1 and CDR2: MRHNA, SNTAGT. V lost 8 bases and J lost 9, with 11 bases in between. The CDR3 is 12 residues long. CDR3 sequence reads: CASGDFGSPLHF. Here the CDR3 DNA reads TGTGCCAGCGGAGACTTCGGTTCACCCCTCCACTTT.

This clonotype was seen repeatedly, ten times or more. The V and J genes are TRBV20-1 and TRBJ2-1, with 11 bases fitting TRBD2. This CDR3 region has 16 residues. The V segment lost 4 bases and the J segment 3 bases; nucleotides outside the gene matches: 8. Germline values: CDR1 DFQATT, CDR2 SNEGSKA (reference sequence). CDR3 sequence: CSATITSGGHYNEQFF. CDR3 bases: TGCAGTGCTACTATTACTAGCGGGGGACACTACAATGAGCAGTTCTTC.

This clonotype was counted at least ten times. The chain is built from TRBV11-2 and TRBJ2-3; D is unclear. Trimming took 6 bases from V and 0 from J, leaving 16 bases between them. This CDR3 has 16 amino acids. Per germline, CDR1 SGHAT and CDR2 FQNNGV. The CDR3 here is CASSPQPLSSTDTQYF. The CDR3 nucleotides are TGTGCCAGCAGTCCACAGCCTCTCTCTAGCACAGATACGCAGTATTTT.

This clonotype has ten or more counts. V gene TRBV18 combines with J gene TRBJ2-1; 10 bases map to TRBD1. V lost 2 bases to trimming and J lost 6 bases; unmatched junction nucleotides: 4. Germline lookup yields CDR1 KGHSH and CDR2 LQKENI. This CDR3 is 15 amino acids long. The CDR3 DNA reads as TGTGCCAGCTCACCAATGGGACAGGGGTCCAATGAGCAGTTCTTC. Translated: CASSPMGQGSNEQFF. The whole variable domain, remainder taken from reference TRBV18 and TRBJ2-1, is NAGVMQNPRHLVRRRGQEARLRCSPMKGHSHVYWYRQLPEEGLKFMVYLQKENIIDESGMPKERFSAEFPKEGPSILRIQQVVRGDSAAYFCASSPMGQGSNEQFFGPGTRLTVL.

This clonotype was detected ten times or more. The V call is TRBV29-1, the J call TRBJ1-1; maybe TRBD1 (6 bases). This CDR3 is 14 amino acids long. V was pared by 3 bases and J by 4 bases, with 15 bases between. Germline assignment: CDR1 SQVTM and CDR2 ANQGSEA. In DNA, the CDR3 is TGCAGCGTTGAGCCTCCCCGAGGGGGCACTGAAGCTTTCTTT. This codes for CSVEPPRGGTEAFF. Filled out from reference TRBV29-1 and TRBJ1-1, the complete variable domain reads SAVISQKPSRDICQRGTSLTIQCQVDSQVTMMFWYRQQPGQSLTLIATANQGSEATYESGFVIDKFPISRPNLTFSTLTVSNMSPEDSSIYLCSVEPPRGGTEAFFGQGTRLTVV.

This clonotype was detected ten times or more. The V gene is TRBV5-1, the J gene TRBJ2-1, with TRBD2 matching 9 bases. This CDR3 contains 13 residues. V shed 1 base, J shed 10 bases, and the junction held 3 bases outside the gene matches. Germline V lookup: CDR1 SGHRS, CDR2 YFSETQ. CDR3 in DNA: TGCGCCAGCAGCTTGCTAGCGGGGTGGGAGCAGTTCTTC. The encoded protein is CASSLLAGWEQFF.

This clonotype came up many times. V usage is TRBV4-1 and J usage is TRBJ2-1; 12 bases fit TRBD2. The germline V gene encodes CDR1 MGHRA and CDR2 YSYEKL. The junction had 3 bases not matched to a gene; V was cut back by 0 bases and J by 9 bases. The CDR3 sequence is 15 residues long. The CDR3 DNA follows: TGCGCCAGCAGCCAAGAGTCTAGCGGGGGGGCTGAGCAGTTCTTC. Its protein product is CASSQESSGGAEQFF.

This clonotype has ten or more counts. The chain joins TRBV27 to TRBJ2-7, with a weak D call TRBD2 (6 bases). Trimming stripped 6 bases from V and 1 base from J, with 7 bases between. Per the germline V gene, CDR1 is MNHEY and CDR2 is SMNVEV (reference sequence). This CDR3 region has 12 residues. Here the CDR3 reads CASREGSYEQYF. The CDR3 coding sequence is TGTGCCAGCAGGGAGGGGTCCTACGAGCAGTACTTC.